These 7 T cell receptor beta chains were all obtained from the same sample, sequenced in a study of T cell responses to AZD1222 COVID-19 vaccine. Measured with immunoSEQ multiplex PCR; TCRdb has only the in-frame clones, and not every one. Of about 190,000 clones listed, approximately 91% are singletons. Sample: peripheral blood, taken on day 0 of AZD1222 vaccination. These receptors came from an adult in good health.

This chain uses TRBV10-3 with TRBJ2-1; D ambiguous. Germline V gene sequence: CDR1 ENHRY, CDR2 SYGVKD. The CDR3 spans 11 residues. Trimming shortened V by 2 bases and J by 10 bases, and 6 bases separated the two germline ends. The CDR3 spells CAISETKEQFF. CDR3 DNA sequence: TGTGCCATCAGTGAGACGAAGGAGCAGTTCTTC.

The J gene is TRBJ1-1, the V gene TRBV3-1 (or the pseudogene TRBV3-2), with TRBD1 matching over 10 bases. V gave up 4 bases and J gave up 4 bases; unmatched junction bases: 9. This CDR3 region has 16 residues. Germline V CDR1 and CDR2: LGHDT, YNNKEL (reference sequence). CDR3 bases: TGTGCCAGCAGCCTGGACAGGGGGATTGGGATCACTGAAGCTTTCTTT. This gives the protein CASSLDRGIGITEAFF.

The V gene is TRBV20-1, the J gene TRBJ2-3; 8 bases align to TRBD2. V was clipped by 3 bases and J by 11 bases; unmatched bases: 4. Germline V gene data show CDR1 as DFQATT and CDR2 as SNEGSKA (reference sequence). The CDR3 is made up of 11 amino acids. The CDR3: CSASKAGEQYF. In nucleotides, the CDR3 is TGCAGTGCTAGTAAAGCGGGAGAGCAGTATTTT.

The J gene is TRBJ1-1, the V gene TRBV6-5, with 7 bases lining up with TRBD1. The germline gives CDR1 MNHEY, CDR2 SVGAGI. V gave up 5 bases and J gave up 3 bases; unmatched junction bases: 6. The CDR3 loop spans 14 amino acids. The DNA for the CDR3 is TGTGCCAGCAGTCGACAGGGAGAGGACACTGAAGCTTTCTTT. Translation gives CASSRQGEDTEAFF.

The chain couples TRBV7-9 to TRBJ2-7; TRBD1 is a possible D gene (6 bases). Germline V gene data show CDR1 as SEHNR and CDR2 as FQNEAQ (reference sequence). The V gene lost 5 bases and the J gene lost 0 bases, with 11 bases spanning the gap. The CDR3 loop spans 14 amino acids. CDR3 amino acids: CASSGGSSSYEQYF. The CDR3 DNA follows: TGTGCCAGCAGCGGGGGCAGCAGCTCCTACGAGCAGTACTTC.

The chain couples TRBV29-1 to TRBJ1-1; TRBD1 aligns across 8 bases. The length of the CDR3 is 18 residues. Per the germline V gene, CDR1 is SQVTM and CDR2 is ANQGSEA. V dropped 5 bases and J dropped 1; count of bases not matched to a gene: 18. DNA of the CDR3: TGCAGCGTTCACCACGTCATAGGACAGGGAAAATCGAACACTGAAGCTTTCTTT. This translates into CSVHHVIGQGKSNTEAFF.

The genes are TRBV7-3 and TRBJ2-7, with 7 bases that match TRBD1. The J segment lost 6 bases and the V segment lost 5 bases, leaving 4 bases of the junction unmatched. CDR3 length: 12 amino acids. Germline V gene lookup returns CDR1 SGHTA and CDR2 FQGTGA. CDR3 nucleotides: TGTGCCAGCAGCACGACAGGGAGCGAGCAGTACTTC. Its translation: CASSTTGSEQYF.